This T cell receptor (beta chain) was captured in a study of T cell responses to AZD1222 COVID-19 vaccine. V shed 7 bases and J 7 bases; nucleotides not matched to a gene: 6. This CDR3 contains 13 residues. Germline CDR1 reads SNHLY; CDR2 reads FYNNEI. The protocol was immunoSEQ multiplex PCR, while the TCRdb copy is restricted to in-frame clones and leaves out a portion. This table holds some 130,000 clones, 80% to 95% found once. Concerning this clone: Its matching antigen is unknown.

Study-wide results and caveats: Reportedly, nearly half the spike-specific TCRs target unmutated variant regions. Possibly, clonal diversity was underestimated; donors were largely white British and included more females. Two doses of AZD1222 preceded a rise in Spike-specific TCR breadth and depth.

The receptor was isolated from an adult in good health. The material sequenced was peripheral blood, taken on day 0 of AZD1222 vaccination. The chain recombines TRBV2 with TRBJ1-4, with 7 positions matching TRBD1. CDR3 sequence reads: CASIQDRFEKLFF. Written as DNA, the CDR3 is TGTGCCAGCATACAGGACAGGTTTGAAAAACTGTTTTTT.